A selection of T cell receptor beta chains follows, all from one sample in a study of identical twins' blood T cells. TCRdb reprocessed the 5' RACE reads via MiXCR and lists one record per CDR3 protein. This sample has hundreds of thousands of distinct CDR3 sequences; about 28% occur once, and the top ten carry about 6%. Sequences were obtained from PBMCs. These receptors came from a woman aged 18 to 50 in good health. Both conserved end residues are part of each CDR3. The D gene is left open where the match is weak. Clone size is not always given. Where it is, it says once, few, many or a class for expanded clones.

CDR3aa,CDR3nt,d_gene,abundance,v_gene,j_gene
CAGTSRTYEQYF,TGTGCGGGGACTAGCCGAACCTACGAGCAGTACTTC,TRBD2,few,TRBV6-2/TRBV6-3,TRBJ2-7
CASSDGLHRPTEAFF,TGCGCCAGCAGCGATGGCCTACACCGACCCACTGAAGCTTTCTTT,.,.,TRBV4-3,TRBJ1-1
CASSPPTTSFLDEQFF,TGCGCCAGCAGCCCCCCTACGACTAGTTTTTTGGATGAGCAGTTCTTC,.,.,TRBV5-1,TRBJ2-1
CASSLSGQNEQYF,TGCGCCAGCAGCTTGAGCGGACAGAACGAGCAGTACTTC,.,.,TRBV5-1,TRBJ2-7
CASSQGVGELFF,TGTGCCAGTAGCCAGGGGGTAGGGGAGCTGTTTTTT,TRBD1,few,TRBV19,TRBJ2-2
CASSPKGRETQYF,TGTGCCAGCAGCCCCAAAGGGCGAGAGACCCAGTACTTC,.,.,TRBV7-9,TRBJ2-5
CSARVNLGTAGTDTQYF,TGCAGTGCTAGAGTAAATCTAGGGACTGCGGGCACAGATACGCAGTATTTT,.,many,TRBV20-1,TRBJ2-3
CASSGMIWNTEAFF,TGTGCCAGCAGCGGAATGATTTGGAACACTGAAGCTTTCTTT,.,few,TRBV7-2,TRBJ1-1
CASSSGTDEALF,TGTGCCAGCAGTTCCGGGACAGATGAAGCTCTCTTT,TRBD1,few,TRBV28,TRBJ1-1
CSVAPRGTNEKLFF,TGCAGCGTCGCCCCCAGGGGAACTAATGAAAAACTGTTTTTT,.,few,TRBV29-1,TRBJ1-4
CASTVGIQPQHF,TGTGCCAGCACTGTAGGGATCCAGCCCCAGCATTTT,.,few,TRBV28,TRBJ1-5
CASSYTGTADTEAFF,TGCGCCAGCAGCTACACCGGGACCGCCGACACTGAAGCTTTCTTT,.,many,TRBV5-1,TRBJ1-1
CASSFETVNTEAFF,TGTGCCAGCAGTTTCGAGACAGTTAACACTGAAGCTTTCTTT,.,.,TRBV6-1,TRBJ1-1
CASSVTGGISTF,TGCGCCAGCAGTGTGACAGGGGGCATATCCACCTTC,TRBD1,many,TRBV10-2,TRBJ1-2
CASTPGGGRSYNEQFF,TGCGCCAGCACCCCTGGGGGCGGGAGGAGCTACAATGAGCAGTTCTTC,TRBD2,few,TRBV5-1,TRBJ2-1
CASSLPVSSYNEQFF,TGTGCCAGCAGCTTGCCAGTTAGCTCCTACAATGAGCAGTTCTTC,.,.,TRBV5-5,TRBJ2-1